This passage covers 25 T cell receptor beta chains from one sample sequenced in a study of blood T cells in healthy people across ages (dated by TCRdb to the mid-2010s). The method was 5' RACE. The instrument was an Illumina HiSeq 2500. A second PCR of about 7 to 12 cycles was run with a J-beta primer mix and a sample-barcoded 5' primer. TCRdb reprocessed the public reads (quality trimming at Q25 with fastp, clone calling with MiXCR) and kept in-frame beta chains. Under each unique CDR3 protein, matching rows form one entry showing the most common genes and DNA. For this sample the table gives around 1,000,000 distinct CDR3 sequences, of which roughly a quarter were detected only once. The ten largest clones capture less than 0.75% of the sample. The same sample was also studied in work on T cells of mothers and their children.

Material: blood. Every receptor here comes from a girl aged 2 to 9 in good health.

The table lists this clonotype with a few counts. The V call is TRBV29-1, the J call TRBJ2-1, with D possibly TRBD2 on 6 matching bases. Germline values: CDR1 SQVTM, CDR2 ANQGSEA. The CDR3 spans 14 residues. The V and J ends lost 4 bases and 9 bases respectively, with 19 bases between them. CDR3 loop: CSVGYLAKGGEQFF. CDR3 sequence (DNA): TGCAGCGTTGGGTATCTAGCGAAGGGTGGTGAGCAGTTCTTC.

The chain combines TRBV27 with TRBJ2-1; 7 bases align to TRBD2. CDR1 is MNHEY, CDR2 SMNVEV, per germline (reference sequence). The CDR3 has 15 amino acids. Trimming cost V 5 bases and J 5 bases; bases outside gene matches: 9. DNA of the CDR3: TGTGCCAGCAGTCTAACAGGAGGGACTAACAATGAGCAGTTCTTC. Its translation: CASSLTGGTNNEQFF.

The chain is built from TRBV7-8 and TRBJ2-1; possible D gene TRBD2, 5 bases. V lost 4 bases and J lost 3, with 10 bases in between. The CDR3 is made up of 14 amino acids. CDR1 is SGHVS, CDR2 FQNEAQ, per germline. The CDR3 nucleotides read TGTGCCAGCAGCTACGCGGGTTTCTACAATGAGCAGTTCTTC. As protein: CASSYAGFYNEQFF. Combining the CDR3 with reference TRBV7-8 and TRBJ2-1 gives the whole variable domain GAGVSQSPRYKVAKRGQDVALRCDPISGHVSLFWYQQALGQGPEFLTYFQNEAQLDKSGLPSDRFFAERPEGSVSTLKIQRTQQEDSAVYLCASSYAGFYNEQFFGPGTRLTVL.

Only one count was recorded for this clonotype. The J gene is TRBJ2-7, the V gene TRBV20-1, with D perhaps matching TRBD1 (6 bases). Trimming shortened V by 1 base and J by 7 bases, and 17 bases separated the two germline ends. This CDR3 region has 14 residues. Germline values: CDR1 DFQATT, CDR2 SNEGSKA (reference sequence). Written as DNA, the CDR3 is TGCAGTGCTAGAGGAGATGGGGGCCCTTGGGAGCAGTACTTC. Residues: CSARGDGGPWEQYF.

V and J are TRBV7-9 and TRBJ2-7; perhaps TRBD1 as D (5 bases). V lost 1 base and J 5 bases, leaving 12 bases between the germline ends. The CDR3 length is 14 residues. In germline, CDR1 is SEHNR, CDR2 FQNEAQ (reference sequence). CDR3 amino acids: CASSLDRSSDEQYF. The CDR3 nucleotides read TGTGCCAGCAGCTTAGACAGGTCTTCTGACGAGCAGTACTTC.

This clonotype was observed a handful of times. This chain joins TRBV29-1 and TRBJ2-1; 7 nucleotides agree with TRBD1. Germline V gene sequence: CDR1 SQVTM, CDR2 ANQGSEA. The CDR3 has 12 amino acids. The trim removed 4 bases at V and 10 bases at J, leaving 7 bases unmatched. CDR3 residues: CSVAIRGYEQFF. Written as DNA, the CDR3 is TGCAGCGTTGCAATCAGGGGGTACGAGCAGTTCTTC.

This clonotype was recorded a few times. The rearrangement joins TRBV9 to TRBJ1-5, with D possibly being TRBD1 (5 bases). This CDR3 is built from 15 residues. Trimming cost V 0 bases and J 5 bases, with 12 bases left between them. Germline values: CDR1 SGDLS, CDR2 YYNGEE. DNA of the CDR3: TGTGCCAGCAGCGTAGGTTCTGGCAGGGATCAGCCCCAGCATTTT. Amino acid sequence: CASSVGSGRDQPQHF.

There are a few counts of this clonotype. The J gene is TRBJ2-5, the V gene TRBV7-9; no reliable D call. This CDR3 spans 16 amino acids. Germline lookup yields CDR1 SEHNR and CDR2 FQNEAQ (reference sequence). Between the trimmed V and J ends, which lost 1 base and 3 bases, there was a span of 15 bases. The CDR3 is CASSLVGRTKEETQYF. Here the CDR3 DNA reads TGTGCCAGCAGCTTAGTTGGACGAACAAAAGAAGAGACCCAGTACTTC.

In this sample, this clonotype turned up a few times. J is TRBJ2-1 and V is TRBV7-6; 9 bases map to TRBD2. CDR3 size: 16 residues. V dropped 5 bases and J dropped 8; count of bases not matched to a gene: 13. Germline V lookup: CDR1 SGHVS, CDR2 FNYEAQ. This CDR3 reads CASSAASGGPSDEQFF. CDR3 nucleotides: TGTGCCAGCAGCGCAGCGAGCGGGGGGCCCTCAGATGAGCAGTTCTTC.

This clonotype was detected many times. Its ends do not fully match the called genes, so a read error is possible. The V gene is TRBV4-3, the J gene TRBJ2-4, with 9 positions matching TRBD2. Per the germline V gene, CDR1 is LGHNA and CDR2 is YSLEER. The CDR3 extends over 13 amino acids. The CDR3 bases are TGCGCCAGCAGCCAAGATAGTGGCGGGGGGGAATCCTTC. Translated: CASSQDSGGGESF.

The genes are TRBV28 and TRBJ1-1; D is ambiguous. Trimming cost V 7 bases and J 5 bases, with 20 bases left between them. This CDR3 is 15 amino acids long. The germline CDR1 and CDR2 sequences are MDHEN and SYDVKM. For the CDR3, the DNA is TGTGCCAGCACAATCCCCGAGGCAGTCGGGACTGAAGCTTTCTTT. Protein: CASTIPEAVGTEAFF. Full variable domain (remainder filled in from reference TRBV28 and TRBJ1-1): DVKVTQSSRYLVKRTGEKVFLECVQDMDHENMFWYRQDPGLGLRLIYFSYDVKMKEKGDIPEGYSVSREKKERFSLILESASTNQTSMYLCASTIPEAVGTEAFFGQGTRLTVV.

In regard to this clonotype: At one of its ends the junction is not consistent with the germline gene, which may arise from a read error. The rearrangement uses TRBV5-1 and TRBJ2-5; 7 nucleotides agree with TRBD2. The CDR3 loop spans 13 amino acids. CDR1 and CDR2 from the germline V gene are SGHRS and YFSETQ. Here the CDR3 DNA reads TGCGCCTGCAGAAGGGAGGGCCAAGAGACCCAGTACTTC. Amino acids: CACRREGQETQYF.

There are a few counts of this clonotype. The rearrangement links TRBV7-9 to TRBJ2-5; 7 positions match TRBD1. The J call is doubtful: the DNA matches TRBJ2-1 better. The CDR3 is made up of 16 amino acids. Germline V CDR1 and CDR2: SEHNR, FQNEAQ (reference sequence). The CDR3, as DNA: TGTGCCAGCAGCTTCCCGGGACAGCGGCCAACTTTTGAGCAGTTCTTC. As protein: CASSFPGQRPTFEQFF.

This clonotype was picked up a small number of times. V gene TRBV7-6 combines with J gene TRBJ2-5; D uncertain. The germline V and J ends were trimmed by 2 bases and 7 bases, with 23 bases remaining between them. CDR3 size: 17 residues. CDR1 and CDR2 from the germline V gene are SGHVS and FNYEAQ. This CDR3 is CASSLTTASPDAGTQYF. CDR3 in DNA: TGTGCCAGCAGCTTAACGACCGCTAGTCCGGACGCCGGGACCCAGTACTTC.

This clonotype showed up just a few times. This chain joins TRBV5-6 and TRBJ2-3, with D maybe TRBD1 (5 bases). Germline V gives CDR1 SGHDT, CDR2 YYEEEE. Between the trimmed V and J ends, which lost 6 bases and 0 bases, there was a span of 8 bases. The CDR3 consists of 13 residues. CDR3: CASNPGSTDTQYF. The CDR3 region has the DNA TGTGCCAGCAACCCAGGGAGCACAGATACGCAGTATTTT.

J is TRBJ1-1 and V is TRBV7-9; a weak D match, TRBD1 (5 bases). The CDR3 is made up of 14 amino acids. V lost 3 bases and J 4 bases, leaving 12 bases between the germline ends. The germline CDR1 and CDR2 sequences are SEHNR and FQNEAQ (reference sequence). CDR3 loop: CASSFAGRSTEAFF. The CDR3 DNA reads TGTGCCAGCAGCTTTGCAGGGAGGAGCACTGAAGCTTTCTTT.

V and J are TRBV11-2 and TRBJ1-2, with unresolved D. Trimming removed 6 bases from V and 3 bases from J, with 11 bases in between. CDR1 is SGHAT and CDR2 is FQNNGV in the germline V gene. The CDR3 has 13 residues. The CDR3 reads CASSQTAHYGYTF. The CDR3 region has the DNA TGTGCCAGCAGTCAGACCGCTCACTATGGCTACACCTTC. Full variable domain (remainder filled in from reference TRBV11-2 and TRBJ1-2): EAGVAQSPRYKIIEKRQSVAFWCNPISGHATLYWYQQILGQGPKLLIQFQNNGVVDDSQLPKDRFSAERLKGVDSTLKIQPAKLEDSAVYLCASSQTAHYGYTFGSGTRLTVV.

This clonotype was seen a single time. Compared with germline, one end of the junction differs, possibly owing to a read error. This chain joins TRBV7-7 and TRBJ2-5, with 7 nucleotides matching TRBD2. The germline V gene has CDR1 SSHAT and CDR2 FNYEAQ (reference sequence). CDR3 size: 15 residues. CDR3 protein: CASSPRTSGPQEQYF. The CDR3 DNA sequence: TGTGCTAGCAGCCCCCGGACTAGTGGCCCTCAGGAGCAGTACTTC.

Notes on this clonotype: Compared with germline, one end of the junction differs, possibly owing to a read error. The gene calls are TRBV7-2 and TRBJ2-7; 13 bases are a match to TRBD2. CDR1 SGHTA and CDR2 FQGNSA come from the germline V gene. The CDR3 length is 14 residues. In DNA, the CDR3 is TGTGCCAGCAACTTACTAGCGGGAGGGCCCGAGCAGTACTTC. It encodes CASNLLAGGPEQYF.

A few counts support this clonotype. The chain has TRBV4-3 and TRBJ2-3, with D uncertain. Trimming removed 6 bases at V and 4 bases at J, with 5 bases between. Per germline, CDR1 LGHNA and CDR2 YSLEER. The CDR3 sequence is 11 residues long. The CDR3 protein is CASRSSDTQYF. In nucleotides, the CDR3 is TGCGCCAGCAGGTCATCAGATACGCAGTATTTT.

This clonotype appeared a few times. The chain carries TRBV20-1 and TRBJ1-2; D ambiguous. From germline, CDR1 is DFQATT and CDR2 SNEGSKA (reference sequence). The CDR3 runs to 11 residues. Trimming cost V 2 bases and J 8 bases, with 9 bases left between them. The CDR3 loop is CSARNYMGYTF. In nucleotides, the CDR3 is TGCAGTGCTAGAAATTACATGGGCTACACCTTC.

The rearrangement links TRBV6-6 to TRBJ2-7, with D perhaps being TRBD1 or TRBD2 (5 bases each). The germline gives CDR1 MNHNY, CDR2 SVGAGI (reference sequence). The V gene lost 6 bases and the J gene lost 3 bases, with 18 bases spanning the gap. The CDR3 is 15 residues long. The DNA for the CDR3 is TGTGCCAGCAGCCACGAGGGGCAGGGAGTCTACGAGCAGTACTTC. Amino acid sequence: CASSHEGQGVYEQYF.

The CDR3 DNA reads as TGTGCCAGCAGCCACCGGACCCGACACGGGGAGACCCAGTACTTC. It is translated as CASSHRTRHGETQYF. V is TRBV21-1 and J is TRBJ2-5; the D call of TRBD1 is as the table states it, not checked on the DNA. TRBV21-1 is termed a pseudogene. The CDR3 length is 15 residues.

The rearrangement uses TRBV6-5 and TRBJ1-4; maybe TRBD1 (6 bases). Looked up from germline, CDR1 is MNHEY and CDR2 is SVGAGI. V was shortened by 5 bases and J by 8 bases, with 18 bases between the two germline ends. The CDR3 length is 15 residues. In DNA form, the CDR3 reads TGTGCCAGCAGTCCCACACAGGGTGGGGGAGAAAAACTGTTTTTT. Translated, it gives CASSPTQGGGEKLFF.

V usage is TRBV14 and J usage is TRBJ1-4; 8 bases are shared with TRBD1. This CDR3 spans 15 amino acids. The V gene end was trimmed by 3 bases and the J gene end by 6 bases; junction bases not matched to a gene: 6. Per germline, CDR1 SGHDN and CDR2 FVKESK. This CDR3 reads CASSQLDRDDEKLFF. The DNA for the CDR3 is TGTGCCAGCAGCCAGCTGGACAGGGACGATGAAAAACTGTTTTTT.